The present entry profiles one TCR beta chain with its context. Its specificity is not known. CDR1 and CDR2 from the germline V gene are SNHLY and FYNNEI. V was trimmed by 7 bases and J by 1 base, leaving 10 bases between them. The CDR3 consists of 14 residues. This sample was included in a study of cytomegalovirus exposure and HLA in healthy donors. The PCR contained 60 Vbeta and 13 Jbeta primers. Libraries were prepared by immunoSEQ multiplex PCR; TCRdb keeps only in-frame clonotypes and omits some of them. Of under 200,000 clones in the sample, around 76% are singletons; the top ten hold 1.5% to 1.9%. Points from the study as a whole: In a later analysis, V- and J-gene trimming of beta chains associated with a DCLRE1C missense variant, replicated independently. Among TCR sequences, most were rare, though some public TCRs appeared in many donors.

This chain links TRBV2 with TRBJ2-2; perhaps TRBD2 as D (6 bases). The sequencing input was PBMCs. The sequence came from a man aged 40-55 years in good health and CMV-seronegative. The CDR3 DNA follows: TGTGCCAGCAAGGCGGGGCAGAACACCGGGGAGCTGTTTTTT. It encodes CASKAGQNTGELFF.